This T cell receptor (beta chain) was sequenced in a study of human T cells and chemical hapten exposure. Study background: Doses of diphenylcyclopropenone went to the patients' scalps weekly throughout the approximately 25-week study.

Germline V gene data show CDR1 as SEHNR and CDR2 as FQNEAQ (reference sequence). Trimming removed 5 bases from V and 8 bases from J, with 15 bases in between. The CDR3 runs to 14 residues. The library tagged individual cDNA molecules with unique molecular identifiers. MiXCR was run by TCRdb on the RACE reads, yielding one entry per CDR3 protein. The sample holds 300,000 to 450,000 distinct CDR3 sequences, 4.5% to 6% seen once. This clonotype has more than one count but fewer than ten. Stated time point: pre-sensitization, week 0. The treatment is: therapeutic diphenylcyclopropenone sensitization with weekly scalp DPC. Every patch test was put on after a blood sample was taken. Alopecia patients, 18 to 70 years old and DPC-suitable, served as donors.

The TCR comes from a woman between 45 and 65 years old with alopecia areata. Some clones in this sample may be carry-over from other donors' samples. This sample comprised whole blood, obtained in connection with sensitization to the hapten diphenylcyclopropenone (DPC). V gene TRBV7-9 combines with J gene TRBJ1-4, with D perhaps TRBD1 (6 bases). DNA of the CDR3: TGTGCCAGCAGCAGCGCCGGGACACAAGAAAAACTGTTTTTT. Its translation is CASSSAGTQEKLFF.